This TCR beta chain was identified in a study of cytomegalovirus exposure and HLA in healthy donors. This CDR3 spans 19 amino acids. CDR1 is SGHVS, CDR2 FQNEAQ, per germline. V gave up 5 bases and J gave up 1 base; unmatched junction bases: 17. Assay used: immunoSEQ multiplex PCR; TCRdb lists only in-frame clones, some missing. This repertoire shows about 56,000 clones, roughly 89% found once; its top ten account for 15%. A note on this clone: Its matching antigen is unknown.

The study, taken as a whole, reports: Under in vitro conditions, a few CMV-associated chains were confirmed as specific for CMV antigens. Generally TCR sequences proved uncommon, though certain public TCRs appeared in numerous donors.

The chain uses TRBV7-8 and TRBJ1-5; the match to TRBD1 covers 7 bases. The source is a woman under 30 in good health and CMV-seronegative. Specimen: PBMCs. Written as DNA, the CDR3 is TGTGCCAGCAGCCCTCAGTCGTTCTTAGGGGGCTCCAGCAATCAGCCCCAGCATTTT. Amino acids: CASSPQSFLGGSSNQPQHF.